Following are 10 T cell receptor beta chains from one sample sequenced in a study of T cells in Graves' hyperthyroidism and ophthalmopathy. From RNA transcripts, TCR beta CDR3 regions were amplified. Initially, a first-round RT-PCR of the TCR CDR3 employed the HTBI primer set. Each CDR3 protein gets one entry after TCRdb re-called the multiplex PCR reads with MiXCR. The repertoire holds around 350,000 distinct CDR3 sequences, with about 18% as singletons. Sequenced sample: blood. The receptors were gathered from a woman between 18 and 29 years old with Graves' hyperthyroidism.

This clonotype has a handful of counts. This sequence joins TRBV18 and TRBJ1-1; TRBD1 might be the D (5 bases). Trimming cost V 5 bases and J 1 base, with 11 bases left between them. The CDR3 runs to 14 residues. Germline V CDR1 and CDR2: KGHSH, LQKENI. The CDR3 nucleotides read TGTGCCAGCTCAAGGGGCAGCCAGAACACTGAAGCTTTCTTT. This encodes CASSRGSQNTEAFF.

There are a few counts of this clonotype. This CDR3 is CASKRENTGELFF. The CDR3 coding sequence is TGTGCCAGCAAGAGGGAGAACACCGGGGAGCTGTTTTTT. The rearrangement links TRBV6-1 to TRBJ2-2, with D maybe TRBD2 (5 bases). V gave up 7 bases and J gave up 1 base, with 7 bases separating them. The CDR3 extends over 13 amino acids. The germline gives CDR1 MNHNS, CDR2 SASEGT.

This clonotype showed up many times. At one end, the junction sequence differs from germline, possibly due to a read error. The chain joins TRBV7-2 to TRBJ2-5; no clear D gene. Germline loops: CDR1 SGHTA, CDR2 FQGNSA. The CDR3 totals 12 residues. The CDR3 spells CASSINQETQYF. The CDR3 nucleotides read TGCGCCAGCTCCATAAACCAAGAGACCCAGTACTTC.

This clonotype was observed a few times. The chain's CDR3 is CSARDRGQGGVDTGELFF. CDR3 DNA: TGCAGTGCTAGAGATCGAGGACAGGGTGGGGTCGACACCGGGGAGCTGTTTTTT. J is TRBJ2-2 and V is TRBV20-1, with TRBD1 identical over 8 bases. The V gene's germline CDR1 is DFQATT and CDR2 SNEGSKA (reference sequence). The CDR3 is 18 amino acids. Trimming cost V 0 bases and J 3 bases; bases outside gene matches: 12.

The table lists this clonotype with many counts. The rearrangement links TRBV9 to TRBJ1-2; TRBD1 is a possible D gene (5 bases). From germline, CDR1 is SGDLS and CDR2 YYNGEE. V was shortened by 3 bases and J by 7 bases, with 16 bases between the two germline ends. This CDR3 comprises 14 residues. As DNA, the CDR3 is TGTGCCAGCAGCGAGGGACTCCGATGGGGTGGCTACACCTTC. It translates to CASSEGLRWGGYTF.

This clonotype has at least ten counts. V gene TRBV6-6 combines with J gene TRBJ2-2, with D unresolved. Trimming took off 7 bases at V and 6 bases at J, with 9 bases between the two ends. In germline, CDR1 is MNHNY, CDR2 SVGAGI (reference sequence). This CDR3 is 12 amino acids long. The CDR3 is CASTPLAGELFF. CDR3 nucleotides: TGTGCCAGCACCCCACTGGCCGGGGAGCTGTTTTTT.

The V and J genes are TRBV13 and TRBJ1-2; weak D call: TRBD1 (6 bases). V lost 6 bases and J 6 bases, leaving 17 bases between the germline ends. Germline CDR1 is PRHDT and CDR2 is FYEKMQ (reference sequence). The CDR3 is 14 amino acids. The CDR3: CASSPMAGAHGYTF. In DNA, the CDR3 is TGTGCCAGCAGTCCAATGGCGGGGGCCCATGGCTACACCTTC.

At least ten counts were recorded for this clonotype. The chain recombines TRBV18 with TRBJ2-7; possible D gene TRBD1, 5 bases. The CDR3 consists of 13 residues. Trimming stripped 3 bases from V and 4 bases from J, with 10 bases between. The V gene's germline CDR1 is KGHSH and CDR2 LQKENI. DNA for the CDR3: TGTGCCAGCTCACCCCCAGGGATATACGAGCAGTACTTC. It specifies CASSPPGIYEQYF. The complete variable domain, with remaining parts taken from reference TRBV18 and TRBJ2-7, reads NAGVMQNPRHLVRRRGQEARLRCSPMKGHSHVYWYRQLPEEGLKFMVYLQKENIIDESGMPKERFSAEFPKEGPSILRIQQVVRGDSAAYFCASSPPGIYEQYFGPGTRLTVT.

This clonotype has only a few counts. The chain employs TRBV7-9 and TRBJ1-3; D is undetermined. The germline CDR1 and CDR2 sequences are SEHNR and FQNEAQ (reference sequence). V lost 7 bases to trimming and J lost 0 bases, with 7 bases between them. The CDR3 loop spans 13 amino acids. Here the CDR3 reads CASTRLSGNTIYF. In DNA, the CDR3 is TGTGCCAGCACCCGGCTCTCTGGAAACACCATATATTTT.

This clonotype was picked up many times. Written as DNA, the CDR3 is TGTGCCAGCACCGAAGGGACAATGAATATAGGCGGGGAGCTGTTTTTT. It yields the protein CASTEGTMNIGGELFF. The rearrangement uses TRBV12-3 or TRBV12-4 and TRBJ2-2; TRBD1 might be the D (6 bases). V lost 7 bases to trimming and J lost 7 bases, with 22 bases between them. The CDR3 loop spans 16 amino acids.